This T cell receptor (beta chain) was sequenced for a study of blood T cell repertoires in COVID-19. In the study overall: Both acute and convalescent COVID-19 samples were obtained from the United States, Italy and Spain. T cells, B-cell-depleted T cells, or PBMCs supplied cDNA or gDNA.

This clone was recorded a few times. Original processing notes: Reference gene primer amplification gave estimated nucleated cell counts. Using immunoSEQ multiplex PCR, the repertoire was profiled, and TCRdb retains in-frame clones only, with some absent. V and J calls and clone size are given by that table; D and trimming were obtained from the DNA. The table records approximately 75,000 clones, approximately 78% of them present only once. Germline CDR1 is SGHTA and CDR2 is FQGTGA. With 0 bases removed from V and 1 base from J, the gap between germline ends came to 3 bases. The CDR3 covers 13 residues.

The clonotype was recovered from a human donor in a cohort sampled during active COVID-19. The chain has TRBV7-3 and TRBJ1-1; D gene unclear. The sample was peripheral blood. The CDR3 DNA reads as TGTGCCAGCAGCTTAACGGCGAACACTGAAGCTTTCTTT. Its translation is CASSLTANTEAFF.